This TCR beta chain emerged from a study of cytomegalovirus exposure and HLA in healthy donors. Across the study: Membership in the Caucasian-associated ancestry cluster was found for around four fifths of almost 400 genotyped donors.

With 60 Vbeta and 13 Jbeta primers, the PCR was carried out. Some clones are missing from TCRdb's copy, which holds only in-frame ones; the method was immunoSEQ multiplex PCR. Here the sample spans 100,000 to 150,000 clones, roughly 75% being singletons. Findings of the study overall: The productive fraction for most TCR beta V segments was about 87% or about 30% in an earlier analysis.

While unrecorded immune exposures were likely, the donors were nominally healthy when sampled. Worth noting for this clone: What it recognizes is unknown.

Trimming cost V 6 bases and J 6 bases; bases outside gene matches: 8. Germline loops: CDR1 KGHSH, CDR2 LQKENI. The CDR3 extends over 15 amino acids. This clonotype was sampled from a female donor in good health and CMV-seronegative. Sequenced input: PBMCs. The chain joins TRBV18 to TRBJ2-1, with TRBD1 matching over 10 bases. The CDR3 DNA follows: TGTGCCAGCTCCCTAGGGACAGGGGTTTTCAATGAGCAGTTCTTC. It is translated as CASSLGTGVFNEQFF.